Presented here are 4 T cell receptor beta chains from one specimen sequenced in a study of T cells after yellow fever vaccination. MiXCR was run by TCRdb on the 5' RACE reads, yielding one entry per CDR3 protein. This sample has some 260,000 distinct CDR3 sequences, with roughly 5% found just once. Sequences were derived from CD4+ T cells sorted from PBMCs, sampled on the day of the yellow fever booster vaccination. The source of these receptors is a man younger than 30 who received the YFV17D yellow fever vaccine.

The CDR3 protein is CAWDPGQGNSPLHF. For the CDR3, the DNA is TGTGCCTGGGATCCGGGACAGGGAAATTCACCCCTCCACTTT. V is TRBV30 and J is TRBJ1-6, with 9 nucleotides matching TRBD1. The CDR3 sequence is 14 residues long. Germline V gene lookup returns CDR1 GTSNPN and CDR2 SVGIG (reference sequence). V was clipped by 5 bases and J by 7 bases; unmatched bases: 6.

The V and J genes are TRBV12-3 or TRBV12-4 and TRBJ2-1, with 10 positions matching TRBD1. This CDR3 is 15 amino acids long. Trimming took 7 bases from V and 2 from J; bases not matched to a gene: 5. CDR3 in amino acids: CASIMGQGTYNEQFF. The CDR3 region has the DNA TGTGCCAGCATAATGGGACAGGGGACCTACAATGAGCAGTTCTTC.

This clonotype was seen only a few times. The chain employs TRBV20-1 and TRBJ1-6, with 10 nucleotides matching TRBD1. The CDR3 contains 15 residues. Germline V gives CDR1 DFQATT, CDR2 SNEGSKA (reference sequence). With V trimmed by 5 bases and J by 12 bases, 13 bases remained unmatched. The CDR3 DNA reads as TGCAGTGCTGTGACCGGGACAGGGGCGGTTGGACCCCTCCACTTT. This encodes CSAVTGTGAVGPLHF.

The chain has TRBV25-1 and TRBJ1-1; the match to TRBD1 covers 7 bases. Germline loops: CDR1 MGHDK, CDR2 SYGVNS. V lost 3 bases and J lost 4; bases outside the gene matches: 11. The CDR3 loop spans 16 amino acids. The CDR3 loop is CASSEGRQGGLTEAFF. The CDR3 DNA reads as TGTGCCAGCAGTGAGGGCCGACAGGGAGGGCTCACTGAAGCTTTCTTT.